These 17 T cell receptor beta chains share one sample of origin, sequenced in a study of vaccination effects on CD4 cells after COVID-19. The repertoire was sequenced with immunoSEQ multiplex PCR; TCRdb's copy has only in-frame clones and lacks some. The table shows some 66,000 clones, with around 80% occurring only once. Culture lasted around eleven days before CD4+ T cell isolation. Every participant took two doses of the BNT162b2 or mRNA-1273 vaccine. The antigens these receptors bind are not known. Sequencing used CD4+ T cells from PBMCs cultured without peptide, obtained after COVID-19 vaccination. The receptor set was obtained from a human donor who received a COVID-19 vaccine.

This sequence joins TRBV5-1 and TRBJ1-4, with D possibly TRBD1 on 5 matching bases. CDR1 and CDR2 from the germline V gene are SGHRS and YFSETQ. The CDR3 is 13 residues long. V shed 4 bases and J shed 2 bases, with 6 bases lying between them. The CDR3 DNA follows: TGCGCCAGCAGCAAGGGGACTAATGAAAAACTGTTTTTT. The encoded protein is CASSKGTNEKLFF.

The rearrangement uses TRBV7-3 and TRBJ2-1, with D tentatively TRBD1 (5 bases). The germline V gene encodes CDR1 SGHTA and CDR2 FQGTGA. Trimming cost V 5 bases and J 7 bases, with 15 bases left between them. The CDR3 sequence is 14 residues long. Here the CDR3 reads CASSHSSDRNEQFF. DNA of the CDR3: TGTGCCAGCAGCCATTCTTCCGACAGAAATGAGCAGTTCTTC.

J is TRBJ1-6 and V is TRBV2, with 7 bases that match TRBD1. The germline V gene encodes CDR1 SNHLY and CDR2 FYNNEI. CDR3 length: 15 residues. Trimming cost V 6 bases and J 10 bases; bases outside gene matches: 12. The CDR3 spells CASRRDRAFGSPLHF. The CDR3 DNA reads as TGTGCCAGCAGGAGGGACAGAGCGTTCGGGTCACCCCTCCACTTT.

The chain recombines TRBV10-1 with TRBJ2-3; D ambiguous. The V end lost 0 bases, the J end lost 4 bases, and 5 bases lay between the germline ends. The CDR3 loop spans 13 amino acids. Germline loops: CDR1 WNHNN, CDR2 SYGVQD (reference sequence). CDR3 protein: CASSESRADTQYF. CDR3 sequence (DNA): TGCGCCAGCAGTGAGTCCCGCGCAGATACGCAGTATTTT.

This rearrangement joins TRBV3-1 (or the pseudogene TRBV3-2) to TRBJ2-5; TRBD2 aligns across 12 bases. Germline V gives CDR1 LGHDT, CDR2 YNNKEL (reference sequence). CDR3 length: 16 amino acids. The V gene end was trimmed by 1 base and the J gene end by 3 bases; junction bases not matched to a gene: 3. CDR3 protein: CASSQGPSGGEETQYF. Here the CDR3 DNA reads TGTGCCAGCAGCCAAGGCCCTAGCGGGGGGGAAGAGACCCAGTACTTC.

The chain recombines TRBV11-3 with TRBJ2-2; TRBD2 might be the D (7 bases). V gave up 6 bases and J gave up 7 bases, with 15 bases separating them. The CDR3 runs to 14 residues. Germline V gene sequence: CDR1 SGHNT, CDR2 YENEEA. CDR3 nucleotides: TGTGCCAGCAGGATGGGGGGGCAAGTCGGGGAGCTGTTTTTT. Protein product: CASRMGGQVGELFF.

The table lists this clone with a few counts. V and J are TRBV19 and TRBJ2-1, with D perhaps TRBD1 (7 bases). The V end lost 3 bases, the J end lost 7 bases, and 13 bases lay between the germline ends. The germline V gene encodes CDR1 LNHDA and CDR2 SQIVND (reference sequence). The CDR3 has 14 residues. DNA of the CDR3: TGTGCCAGTAGTATCCAGGGGGGATGGAATGAGCAGTTCTTC. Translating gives CASSIQGGWNEQFF.

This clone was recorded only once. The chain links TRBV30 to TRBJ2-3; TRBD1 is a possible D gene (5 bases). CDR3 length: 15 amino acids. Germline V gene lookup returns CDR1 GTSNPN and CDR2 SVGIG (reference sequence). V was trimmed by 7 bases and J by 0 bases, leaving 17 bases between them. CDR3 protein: CASETGDASTDTQYF. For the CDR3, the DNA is TGTGCCTCGGAAACAGGAGATGCTAGCACAGATACGCAGTATTTT.

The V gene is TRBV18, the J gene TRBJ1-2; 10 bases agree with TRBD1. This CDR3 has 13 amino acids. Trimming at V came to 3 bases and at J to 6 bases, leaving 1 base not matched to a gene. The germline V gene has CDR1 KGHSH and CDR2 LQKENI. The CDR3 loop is CASSPGQGNGYTF. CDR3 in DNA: TGTGCCAGCTCACCGGGACAGGGGAATGGCTACACCTTC.

CDR3 in amino acids: CATSSFDAKYGYTF. CDR3 nucleotide sequence: TGTGCCACCAGTAGTTTTGACGCAAAATATGGCTACACCTTC. The rearrangement links TRBV24-1 to TRBJ1-2; D is undetermined. CDR1 is KGHDR and CDR2 is SFDVKD in the germline V gene. This CDR3 contains 14 residues. V lost 6 bases and J lost 5, with 15 bases in between.

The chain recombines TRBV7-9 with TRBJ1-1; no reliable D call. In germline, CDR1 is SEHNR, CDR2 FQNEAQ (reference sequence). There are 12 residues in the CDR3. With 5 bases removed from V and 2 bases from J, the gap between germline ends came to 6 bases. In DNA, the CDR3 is TGTGCCAGCAGCCCAGCAAACACTGAAGCTTTCTTT. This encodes CASSPANTEAFF.

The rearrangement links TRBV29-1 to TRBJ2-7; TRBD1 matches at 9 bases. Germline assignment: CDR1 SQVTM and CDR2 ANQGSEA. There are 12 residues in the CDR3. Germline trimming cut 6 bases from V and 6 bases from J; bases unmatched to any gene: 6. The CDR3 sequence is CSVLGQGGEQYV. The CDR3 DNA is TGCAGCGTGCTGGGACAGGGTGGCGAGCAGTACGTC.

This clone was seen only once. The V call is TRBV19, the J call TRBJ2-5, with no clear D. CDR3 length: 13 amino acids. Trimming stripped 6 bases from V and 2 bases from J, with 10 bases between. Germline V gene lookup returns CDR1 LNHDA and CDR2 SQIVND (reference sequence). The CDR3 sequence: CASSPGWQETQYF. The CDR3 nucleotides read TGTGCCAGTAGCCCAGGATGGCAAGAGACCCAGTACTTC.

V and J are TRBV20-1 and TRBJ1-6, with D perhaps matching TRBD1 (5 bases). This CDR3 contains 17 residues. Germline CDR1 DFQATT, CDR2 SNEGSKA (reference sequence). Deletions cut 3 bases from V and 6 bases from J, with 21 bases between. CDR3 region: CSASSGQTESFNSPLHF. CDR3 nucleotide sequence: TGCAGTGCTAGTAGCGGACAAACGGAAAGTTTTAATTCACCCCTCCACTTT.

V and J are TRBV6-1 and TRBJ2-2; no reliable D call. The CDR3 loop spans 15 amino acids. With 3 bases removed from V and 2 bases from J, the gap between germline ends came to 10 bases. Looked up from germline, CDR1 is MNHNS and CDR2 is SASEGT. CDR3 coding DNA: TGTGCCAGCAGTGAGGGCAGCCCAAACACCGGGGAGCTGTTTTTT. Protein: CASSEGSPNTGELFF.

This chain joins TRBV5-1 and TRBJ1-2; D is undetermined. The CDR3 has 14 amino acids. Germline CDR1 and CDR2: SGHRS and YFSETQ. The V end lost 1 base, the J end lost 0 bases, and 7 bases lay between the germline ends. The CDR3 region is CASSLSGTNYGYTF. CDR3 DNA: TGCGCCAGCAGCTTGTCGGGGACTAACTATGGCTACACCTTC.

CDR3 amino acids: CASSRGTSGGVRETQYF. CDR3 nucleotides: TGTGCCAGCAGCCGCGGGACTAGCGGGGGGGTCAGGGAGACCCAGTACTTC. The V and J genes are TRBV9 and TRBJ2-5; 16 bases match TRBD2. Germline V CDR1 and CDR2: SGDLS, YYNGEE. V dropped 4 bases and J dropped 5; count of bases not matched to a gene: 8. The CDR3 covers 17 residues.